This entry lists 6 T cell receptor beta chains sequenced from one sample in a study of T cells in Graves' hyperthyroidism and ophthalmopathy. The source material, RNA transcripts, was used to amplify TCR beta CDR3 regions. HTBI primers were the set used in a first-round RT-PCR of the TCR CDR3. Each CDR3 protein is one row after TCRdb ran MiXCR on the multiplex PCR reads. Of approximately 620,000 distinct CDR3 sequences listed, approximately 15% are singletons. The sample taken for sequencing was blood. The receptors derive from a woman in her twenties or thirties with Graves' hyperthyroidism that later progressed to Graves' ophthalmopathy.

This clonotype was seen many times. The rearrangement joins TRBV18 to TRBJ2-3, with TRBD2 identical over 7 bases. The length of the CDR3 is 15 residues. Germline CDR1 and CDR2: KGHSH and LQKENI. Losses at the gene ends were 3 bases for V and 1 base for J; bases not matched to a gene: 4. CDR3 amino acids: CASSPIGRGTDTQYF. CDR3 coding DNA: TGTGCCAGCTCACCCATAGGGAGGGGCACAGATACGCAGTATTTT.

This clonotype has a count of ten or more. The CDR3 coding sequence is TGTGCCAGCAGCACGGGACAGGGGGCTGAAGCTTTCTTT. Translated: CASSTGQGAEAFF. This chain links TRBV5-4 with TRBJ1-1; 11 nucleotides agree with TRBD1. CDR1 is SGHNT, CDR2 YYREEE, per germline (reference sequence). The length of the CDR3 is 13 residues. J lost 6 bases, V lost 4 bases, and 2 bases had no gene match.

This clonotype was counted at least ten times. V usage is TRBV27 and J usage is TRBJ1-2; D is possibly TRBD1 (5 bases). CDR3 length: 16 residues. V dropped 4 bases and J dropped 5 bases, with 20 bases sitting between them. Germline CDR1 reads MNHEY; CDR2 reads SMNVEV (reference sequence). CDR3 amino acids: CASSYASGGSFYGYTF. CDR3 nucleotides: TGTGCCAGCAGTTACGCCTCGGGGGGGTCTTTTTATGGCTACACCTTC.

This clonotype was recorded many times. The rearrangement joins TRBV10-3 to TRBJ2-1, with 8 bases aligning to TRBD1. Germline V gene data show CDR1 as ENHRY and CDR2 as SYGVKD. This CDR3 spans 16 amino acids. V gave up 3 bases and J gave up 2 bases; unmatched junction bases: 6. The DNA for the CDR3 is TGTGCCATCAGTGACCGACAGGGGACGGCCTACAATGAGCAGTTCTTC. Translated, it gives CAISDRQGTAYNEQFF.

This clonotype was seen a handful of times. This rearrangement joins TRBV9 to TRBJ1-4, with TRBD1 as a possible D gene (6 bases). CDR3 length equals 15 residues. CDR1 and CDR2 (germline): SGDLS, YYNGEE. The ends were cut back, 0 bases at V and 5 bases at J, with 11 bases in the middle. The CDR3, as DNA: TGTGCCAGCAGCGTAGCGGGCCAGGGGAATGAAAAACTGTTTTTT. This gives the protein CASSVAGQGNEKLFF.

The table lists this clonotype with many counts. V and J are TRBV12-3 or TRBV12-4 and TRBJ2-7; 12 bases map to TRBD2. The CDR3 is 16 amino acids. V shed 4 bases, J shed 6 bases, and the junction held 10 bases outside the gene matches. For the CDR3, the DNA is TGTGCCAGCAGTTATAGGCGACTAGCGGGAGAAAGCGAGCAGTACTTC. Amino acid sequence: CASSYRRLAGESEQYF.